This T cell receptor (beta chain) was recovered during a study of T cell responses to AZD1222 COVID-19 vaccine. V was clipped by 7 bases and J by 7 bases, with 7 bases between them. The CDR3 has 11 residues. Per the germline V gene, CDR1 is SNHLY and CDR2 is FYNNEI. As for this clone: No antigen is known for it.

Points from the study as a whole: The donor group comprised mostly white British people and more females; the analysis possibly underestimated clonal diversity.

TCRdb's table, derived via immunoSEQ multiplex PCR, lists solely in-frame clones and lacks some. The data hold about 130,000 clones, with about nine tenths observed a single time. This TCR was recovered from an adult in good health. This chain connects TRBV2 to TRBJ2-2; the D gene is possibly TRBD1 (6 bases). This specimen consisted of peripheral blood, obtained on day 0 of AZD1222 vaccination. The CDR3 loop is CASKQGGELFF. CDR3 coding DNA: TGTGCCAGCAAACAGGGCGGGGAGCTGTTTTTT.